Below, one TCR beta chain is given with its context. Germline V gene data show CDR1 as MDHEN and CDR2 as SYDVKM. The CDR3 length is 18 residues. V lost 6 bases and J lost 1; bases outside the gene matches: 16. In the PCR, 60 Vbeta and 13 Jbeta primers were used. Generated by immunoSEQ multiplex PCR, the TCRdb table keeps only in-frame clones and is missing some. Seen here are around 150,000 clones, approximately 72% observed once, and the top ten hold approximately 6.5%. This entry belongs to a study of cytomegalovirus exposure and HLA in healthy donors. Sequences were obtained from PBMCs. The chain links TRBV28 to TRBJ1-1; TRBD1 matches 8 bases. This TCR was recovered from a woman aged 60-75 years in good health and CMV-seronegative. CDR3 DNA: TGTGCCAGCAGCCCCTTCTGGGGACAGGCAAACCCGAACACTGAAGCTTTCTTT. This translates into CASSPFWGQANPNTEAFF.